One and the same sample provided the 14 T cell receptor beta chains below, sequenced in a study of shared clonotypes between healthy human individuals. The method was immunoSEQ multiplex PCR; TCRdb's version includes in-frame clones alone and lacks a portion of them. This sample has 2,500,000 or so clones, with approximately 93% found just once. Sequenced sample: naive CD4+ T cells from PBMCs. Subset given: CD45RA+ positively selected. The receptors were gathered from a young man in good health. Some clones in this sample may be carry-over from other donors' samples.

The chain links TRBV5-4 to TRBJ1-1; TRBD1 aligns across 7 bases. The V gene end was trimmed by 5 bases and the J gene end by 0 bases; junction bases not matched to a gene: 7. The CDR3 has 15 amino acids. Germline CDR1 reads SGHNT; CDR2 reads YYREEE (reference sequence). CDR3 bases: TGTGCCAGCAGTGCTATACAGGGGATGAACACTGAAGCTTTCTTT. Translated, it gives CASSAIQGMNTEAFF.

The rearrangement joins TRBV7-9 to TRBJ2-6; D perhaps matches TRBD2 (6 bases). Germline CDR1 SEHNR, CDR2 FQNEAQ (reference sequence). The CDR3 runs to 15 residues. The ends were cut back, 5 bases at V and 2 bases at J, with 10 bases in the middle. CDR3 residues: CASSPWRAGANVLTF. CDR3 DNA sequence: TGTGCCAGCAGCCCCTGGAGGGCTGGGGCCAACGTCCTGACTTTC.

The chain couples TRBV28 to TRBJ1-1; possibly TRBD1 for D (5 bases). CDR1 and CDR2 from the germline V gene are MDHEN and SYDVKM. The CDR3 has 16 amino acids. Trimming removed 0 bases from V and 3 bases from J, with 14 bases in between. CDR3 DNA: TGTGCCAGCAGTTTATGGGGACCGGGGAGGGACACTGAAGCTTTCTTT. Its protein is CASSLWGPGRDTEAFF.

The chain uses TRBV10-3 and TRBJ1-1; tentatively, D is TRBD1 (5 bases). This CDR3 is 14 amino acids long. CDR1 ENHRY and CDR2 SYGVKD come from the germline V gene. Deletions cut 3 bases from V and 5 bases from J, with 13 bases between. The CDR3 coding sequence is TGTGCCATCAGTGATCAGGGCGGTGAGACTGAAGCTTTCTTT. This encodes CAISDQGGETEAFF.

The rearrangement links TRBV27 to TRBJ2-7; possibly TRBD1 for D (5 bases). Per germline, CDR1 MNHEY and CDR2 SMNVEV (reference sequence). V was pared by 10 bases and J by 3 bases, with 13 bases between. The CDR3 has 12 amino acids. The CDR3 sequence is CATSQGHYEQYF. The DNA of the CDR3 is TGTGCCACCTCTCAGGGTCACTACGAGCAGTACTTC.

J is TRBJ2-5 and V is TRBV5-6; possibly TRBD2 for D (5 bases). CDR3 length equals 13 residues. CDR1 SGHDT and CDR2 YYEEEE come from the germline V gene. Between the trimmed V and J ends, which lost 0 bases and 9 bases, there was a span of 12 bases. The chain's CDR3 is CASSLVLVEAQYF. The CDR3 DNA follows: TGTGCCAGCAGCTTGGTTTTAGTGGAGGCCCAGTACTTC.

This clone turned up a few times. The chain is built from TRBV19 and TRBJ1-5; D is possibly TRBD1 (6 bases). The CDR3 sequence is 13 residues long. CDR1 and CDR2 (germline): LNHDA, SQIVND (reference sequence). Trimming cost V 8 bases and J 3 bases, with 11 bases left between them. The CDR3 bases are TGTGCCAGTGCAGGACAGTCCAATCAGCCCCAGCATTTT. Translated, it gives CASAGQSNQPQHF.

Regarding this clone: This specimen includes other DNA sequences encoding the same CDR3. This chain uses TRBV28 with TRBJ1-3; D unclear. Trimming took 5 bases from V and 0 from J, leaving 5 bases between them. The CDR3 sequence is 13 residues long. Germline CDR1 is MDHEN and CDR2 is SYDVKM. The CDR3 nucleotides read TGTGCCAGCAGTCGGGACTCTGGAAACACCATATATTTT. This encodes CASSRDSGNTIYF.

The V and J genes are TRBV15 and TRBJ2-1; possibly TRBD2 for D (5 bases). V gave up 7 bases and J gave up 3 bases, with 7 bases separating them. From germline, CDR1 is LNHNV and CDR2 YYDKDF (reference sequence). The CDR3 sequence is 12 residues long. The CDR3 DNA reads TGTGCCACCACGGACTTCTACAATGAGCAGTTCTTC. Its protein product is CATTDFYNEQFF.

CDR3 bases: TGTGCCAGCAGTCCCGGTGGAGAGACCAATCAGCCCCAGCATTTT. It specifies CASSPGGETNQPQHF. The V call is TRBV2, the J call TRBJ1-5; D gene uncertain. Trimming took 5 bases from V and 3 from J, leaving 14 bases between them. The CDR3 is made up of 15 amino acids. Germline lookup yields CDR1 SNHLY and CDR2 FYNNEI.

This clone has a single count. This chain joins TRBV9 and TRBJ2-1; perhaps TRBD2 as D (7 bases). The CDR3 covers 17 residues. Trimming took off 0 bases at V and 2 bases at J, with 15 bases between the two ends. In germline, CDR1 is SGDLS, CDR2 YYNGEE. The CDR3 spells CASSVGAGARTYNEQFF. The DNA for the CDR3 is TGTGCCAGCAGCGTAGGGGCGGGGGCGCGTACCTACAATGAGCAGTTCTTC.

The V and J genes are TRBV4-3 and TRBJ1-3; D remains unclear. The CDR3 has 17 residues. Looked up from germline, CDR1 is LGHNA and CDR2 is YSLEER. With 0 bases removed from V and 0 bases from J, the gap between germline ends came to 12 bases. In DNA form, the CDR3 reads TGCGCCAGCAGCCAAGATATTGGGCAGATCTCTGGAAACACCATATATTTT. As protein: CASSQDIGQISGNTIYF.

The J gene is TRBJ1-2, the V gene TRBV28, with no clear D. This CDR3 is 14 amino acids long. Trimming pared 2 bases from V and 2 bases from J, leaving 9 bases between. The germline V gene has CDR1 MDHEN and CDR2 SYDVKM. In DNA form, the CDR3 reads TGTGCCAGCAGTTTACCGCTTCCCAACTATGGCTACACCTTC. This sequence encodes CASSLPLPNYGYTF.

The chain joins TRBV18 to TRBJ2-7, with D perhaps matching TRBD1 or TRBD2 (5 bases each). Germline V gives CDR1 KGHSH, CDR2 LQKENI. The length of the CDR3 is 15 residues. V lost 1 base and J lost 5, with 15 bases in between. CDR3 in DNA: TGTGCCAGCTCACCACGGGCAGGGAGCCTCGACGAGCAGTACTTC. This sequence encodes CASSPRAGSLDEQYF.